These T cell receptor beta chains were read from a single sample in a study of yellow fever vaccine responses in identical twins. TCRdb processed the RT-PCR reads anew with MiXCR; each CDR3 protein has one entry. The table includes 30,000 to 40,000 distinct CDR3 sequences, 45% to 65% detected once. The material sequenced was T cells from blood (PBMCs), unsorted or a sorted subset (not recorded which), taken before or after yellow fever vaccination (not recorded which). The receptors stem from a woman aged 18-29 years who received the yellow fever vaccine. Both conserved end residues are part of each CDR3. The D gene is left open where the match is weak. Not all rows give a size; the values are once, few, many and, for expanded clones, a class.

v_gene	abundance	d_gene	j_gene	CDR3aa	CDR3nt
TRBV29-1	few	NA	TRBJ2-7	CSKETASYEQYF	TGCAGCAAGGAGACGGCGTCCTACGAGCAGTACTTC
TRBV7-9	few	NA	TRBJ2-1	CASSLQGNEQFF	TGTGCCAGCAGCCTCCAAGGCAATGAGCAGTTCTTC
TRBV10-3	NA	NA	TRBJ2-5	CAISSGTQQETQYF	TGTGCCATCAGTTCCGGGACACAACAAGAGACCCAGTACTTC
TRBV3-1	once	NA	TRBJ1-6	CASRSSGPDSPLHF	TGTGCCAGCAGAAGTTCGGGGCCAGATTCACCCCTCCACTTT
TRBV28	medium-sized	NA	TRBJ1-1	CASSLDGNTEAFF	TGTGCCAGCAGTTTGGACGGGAACACTGAAGCTTTCTTT
TRBV7-6	NA	NA	TRBJ2-1	CASSKPGVEQFF	TGTGCCAGCTCGAAACCAGGGGTTGAGCAGTTCTTC
TRBV29-1	NA	NA	TRBJ2-1	CSVVLSSYNEQFF	TGCAGCGTGGTGTTGAGCTCCTACAATGAGCAGTTCTTC
TRBV2	NA	NA	TRBJ1-5	CASSGLDQPQHF	TGTGCCAGCAGTGGACTGGATCAGCCCCAGCATTTT
TRBV11-3	medium-sized	TRBD2	TRBJ2-1	CASSFSGGNYNEQFF	TGTGCCAGCAGCTTTAGCGGGGGAAATTACAATGAGCAGTTCTTC
TRBV3-1	NA	NA	TRBJ1-1	CASSPPRANTEAFF	TGTGCCAGCAGCCCTCCGAGGGCCAACACTGAAGCTTTCTTT
TRBV7-8	NA	NA	TRBJ2-1	CASSTPGYNEQFF	TGTGCCAGCAGCACTCCAGGGTACAATGAGCAGTTCTTC
TRBV18	NA	TRBD1	TRBJ2-6	CASSPLGQGAFSGANVLTF	TGTGCCAGCTCACCGCTGGGACAGGGGGCCTTCTCTGGGGCCAACGTCCTGACTTTC
TRBV29-1	NA	TRBD1	TRBJ2-5	CSVAGSTGTGETQYF	TGCAGCGTTGCTGGTTCCACAGGGACAGGAGAGACCCAGTACTTC
TRBV2	NA	NA	TRBJ1-1	CASSTMNTEAFF	TGTGCCAGCAGCACAATGAACACTGAAGCTTTCTTT
TRBV10-3	NA	TRBD2	TRBJ2-3	CAISEMREGDTQYF	TGTGCCATCAGTGAGATGAGGGAGGGAGATACGCAGTATTTT
TRBV7-9	few	TRBD2	TRBJ2-5	CASSLAAGGIVTQYF	TGTGCCAGCAGCTTAGCAGCGGGAGGAATCGTGACCCAGTACTTC